The 8 T cell receptor beta chains presented below share a single source sample, sequenced in a study of CD8 T cells in Susac syndrome. Roughly 0.45 to 1 ug RNA was reverse transcribed with random hexamers. TCRdb re-called the immunoSEQ multiplex PCR reads through MiXCR, storing one row per CDR3 protein. Of around 200,000 distinct CDR3 sequences in the sample, roughly 95% were seen once. The material sequenced was CD4+ T cells from PBMCs. These receptors all stem from a human donor in good health.

V gene TRBV3-1 combines with J gene TRBJ1-5; 7 positions agree with TRBD1. The CDR3 contains 13 residues. The J segment lost 3 bases and the V segment lost 6 bases, leaving 2 bases of the junction unmatched. From germline, CDR1 is LGHDT and CDR2 YNNKEL (reference sequence). The CDR3 region has the DNA TGTGCCAGCAGGGGACAGCCCAATCAGCCCCAGCATTTT. This translates into CASRGQPNQPQHF.

V is TRBV12-3 or TRBV12-4 and J is TRBJ2-1; D possibly corresponds to TRBD1 (6 bases). The CDR3 extends over 15 amino acids. Trimming stripped 7 bases from V and 6 bases from J, with 19 bases between. The chain's CDR3 is CASISKGVSINEQFF. CDR3 sequence (DNA): TGTGCCAGCATCTCGAAGGGGGTTAGTATCAATGAGCAGTTCTTC.

This clonotype was seen just once. The chain links TRBV24-1 to TRBJ1-2; D is perhaps TRBD1 (5 bases). Trimming removed 7 bases at V and 4 bases at J, with 9 bases between. Per the germline V gene, CDR1 is KGHDR and CDR2 is SFDVKD. CDR3 length: 12 residues. CDR3 protein: CATSNGGYGYTF. The CDR3 region has the DNA TGTGCCACCAGCAACGGGGGCTATGGCTACACCTTC.

This sequence joins TRBV12-3 or TRBV12-4 and TRBJ1-1; no firm D call. The CDR3 loop spans 15 amino acids. Trimming removed 6 bases from V and 1 base from J, with 15 bases in between. Here the CDR3 DNA reads TGTGCCAGCAGCCACGATACCGGGTCGAACACTGAAGCTTTCTTT. Protein sequence: CASSHDTGSNTEAFF.

This chain uses TRBV20-1 with TRBJ2-1; no firm D call. The CDR3 totals 14 residues. Germline CDR1 reads DFQATT; CDR2 reads SNEGSKA (reference sequence). V was clipped by 3 bases and J by 4 bases, with 13 bases between them. CDR3 amino acids: CSASRLNGYNEQFF. The CDR3 bases are TGCAGTGCTAGTCGCCTAAATGGTTACAATGAGCAGTTCTTC.

This chain links TRBV15 with TRBJ2-7; the D gene is possibly TRBD2 (6 bases). The CDR3 runs to 15 residues. Germline V lookup: CDR1 LNHNV, CDR2 YYDKDF (reference sequence). With 3 bases removed from V and 2 bases from J, the gap between germline ends came to 14 bases. The CDR3 spells CATSSRVAETYEQYF. The DNA of the CDR3 is TGTGCCACCAGCAGTCGGGTAGCGGAGACCTACGAGCAGTACTTC.

V gene TRBV15 combines with J gene TRBJ2-2; 7 bases map to TRBD1. In germline, CDR1 is LNHNV, CDR2 YYDKDF (reference sequence). The trim removed 5 bases at V and 2 bases at J, leaving 8 bases unmatched. CDR3 length equals 16 residues. DNA for the CDR3: TGTGCCACCAGCTCACCCGGGACAGTAAACACCGGGGAGCTGTTTTTT. Translation: CATSSPGTVNTGELFF.

The chain links TRBV14 to TRBJ1-2; maybe TRBD1 (5 bases). Germline V gene sequence: CDR1 SGHDN, CDR2 FVKESK. V gave up 4 bases and J gave up 2 bases, with 11 bases separating them. The CDR3 sequence is 14 residues long. The CDR3 DNA reads as TGTGCCAGCAGCCTCGGGGACGGGAACTATGGCTACACCTTC. Translation gives CASSLGDGNYGYTF.